This T cell receptor beta chain is from a study of T-cell reconstitution after alpha-beta-depleted transplantation in children. In regard to this clonotype: Its antigen is unidentified.

Deletions cut 0 bases from V and 0 bases from J, with 7 bases between. CDR3 length equals 15 residues. Germline loops: CDR1 LNHNV, CDR2 YYDKDF (reference sequence). The library targeted TCRbeta and was prepared with unique molecular identifiers. TCRdb processed the PCR reads anew with MiXCR; each CDR3 protein has one entry. The sample includes approximately 800,000 distinct CDR3 sequences, roughly 15% of them seen just once. General study points: A year post-transplant, T-cell counts and diversity derived mostly from newly produced T cells. About two months after transplant, alpha-beta T cells reportedly came from several hundred expanded graft clones.

This specimen was PBMCs, mostly from graft donor cells, taken 360 days after TCRalphabeta/CD19-depleted stem cell transplant. The rearrangement uses TRBV15 and TRBJ2-3, with D maybe TRBD1 (5 bases). This TCR derives from a male patient between 5 and 17 years old who had a stem cell transplant for acute lymphoblastic leukemia, so the T cells may come from the graft donor. The CDR3: CATSRDSGSTDTQYF. In nucleotides, the CDR3 is TGTGCCACCAGCAGAGATTCAGGGAGCACAGATACGCAGTATTTT. Supplemented by reference TRBV15 and TRBJ2-3, the full variable domain reads DAMVIQNPRYQVTQFGKPVTLSCSQTLNHNVMYWYQQKSSQAPKLLFHYYDKDFNNEADTPDNFQSRRPNTSFCFLDIRSPGLGDTAMYLCATSRDSGSTDTQYFGPGTRLTVL.